The 25 T cell receptor beta chains below all came from one sample that was sequenced in a study of OX40 agonist ivuxolimab in advanced cancers. TCRdb's table, derived via immunoSEQ multiplex PCR, lists solely in-frame clones and lacks some. The data contain 65,000 to 100,000 clones, more than 85% of them seen just once; the ten biggest clones take up around 7%. Source: CD4+ or CD8+ T cells sorted from blood, taken in a trial of the OX40 agonist ivuxolimab. The receptors come from an adult with an advanced solid tumor such as melanoma, head and neck, liver or kidney cancer.

This chain links TRBV20-1 with TRBJ1-5; D remains ambiguous. With 4 bases removed from V and 8 bases from J, the gap between germline ends came to 9 bases. This CDR3 region has 11 residues. CDR1 is DFQATT, CDR2 SNEGSKA, per germline (reference sequence). The CDR3 spells CSAITVEPQHF. CDR3 nucleotides: TGCAGTGCTATAACCGTAGAGCCCCAGCATTTT.

This chain joins TRBV20-1 and TRBJ2-5; D uncertain. Trimming cost V 6 bases and J 5 bases, with 10 bases left between them. This CDR3 spans 11 amino acids. Germline assignment: CDR1 DFQATT and CDR2 SNEGSKA (reference sequence). The DNA for the CDR3 is TGCAGTGCCCCCCCTGAGGAGACCCAGTACTTC. Translating gives CSAPPEETQYF.

Points on this clone: The junction departs from the called germline gene at one end, perhaps through a read error. The chain recombines TRBV9 with TRBJ1-1; D may be TRBD1 (5 bases). Germline-derived CDR1 and CDR2 are SGDLS and YYNGEE. The CDR3 extends over 15 amino acids. For the CDR3, the DNA is TGTGCCAGCAGCGTAGGATCGGGGGTGAAGACTGAAGCTTTCTTT. Its protein is CASSVGSGVKTEAFF.

CDR3 DNA sequence: TGTGCCAGCAGCTTCAACAGGGAGAACACTGAAGCTTTCTTT. This translates into CASSFNRENTEAFF. The V and J genes are TRBV7-8 and TRBJ1-1, with D possibly matching TRBD1 (6 bases). Germline-derived CDR1 and CDR2 are SGHVS and FQNEAQ. This CDR3 region has 14 residues. The V end was cut by 3 bases, the J end by 1 base, with 9 bases between.

This rearrangement joins TRBV18 to TRBJ2-7; TRBD2 aligns across 8 bases. The V gene's germline CDR1 is KGHSH and CDR2 LQKENI. This CDR3 is built from 16 residues. V gave up 4 bases and J gave up 3 bases; unmatched junction bases: 11. The DNA of the CDR3 is TGTGCCAGCTCACTTTTGGCCGGGACTAGTCTCTACGAGCAGTACTTC. Translating it yields CASSLLAGTSLYEQYF.

This chain uses TRBV5-1 with TRBJ2-2, with D perhaps TRBD1 (6 bases). Trimming took 6 bases from V and 5 from J, leaving 11 bases between them. The CDR3 consists of 13 residues. The germline gives CDR1 SGHRS, CDR2 YFSETQ. The CDR3 protein is CASTIQGTGELFF. The CDR3 DNA reads as TGCGCCAGCACCATCCAGGGGACCGGGGAGCTGTTTTTT. Full variable domain (rest looked up from reference TRBV5-1 and TRBJ2-2): KAGVTQTPRYLIKTRGQQVTLSCSPISGHRSVSWYQQTPGQGLQFLFEYFSETQRNKGNFPGRFSGRQFSNSRSEMNVSTLELGDSALYLCASTIQGTGELFFGEGSRLTVL.

This chain uses TRBV5-1 with TRBJ2-3; 12 bases are shared with TRBD2. Germline CDR1 is SGHRS and CDR2 is YFSETQ. V dropped 6 bases and J dropped 5; count of bases not matched to a gene: 13. The CDR3 runs to 17 residues. CDR3 DNA: TGCGCCAGCAAGGAGGGGACTAGCGGGCTTATGGGAGATACGCAGTATTTT. It specifies CASKEGTSGLMGDTQYF.

The count of this clone is one. The junction does not match germline at one end; this may be a read error. This chain connects TRBV7-2 to TRBJ1-1, with D perhaps matching TRBD1 (5 bases). The CDR3 contains 15 residues. Germline V CDR1 and CDR2: SGHTA, FQGNSA. The chain's CDR3 is CASSLAMTVNTEAFF. The CDR3 DNA follows: TGTGCCAGCAGCCTAGCCATGACAGTAAACACTGAAGCTTTCTTT. The full variable domain, rest sourced from reference TRBV7-2 and TRBJ1-1, is GAGVSQSPSNKVTEKGKDVELRCDPISGHTALYWYRQSLGQGLEFLIYFQGNSAPDKSGLPSDRFSAERTGGSVSTLTIQRTQQEDSAVYLCASSLAMTVNTEAFFGQGTRLTVV.

This chain connects TRBV9 to TRBJ2-1; the D is unclear. CDR1 SGDLS and CDR2 YYNGEE come from the germline V gene. The V end was cut by 0 bases, the J end by 4 bases, with 5 bases between. This CDR3 comprises 13 residues. CDR3 in DNA: TGTGCCAGCAGCGTAGACAGATACAATGAGCAGTTCTTC. As protein: CASSVDRYNEQFF.

CDR3 region: CASKPVIGGRLNEKLFF. The CDR3, as DNA: TGTGCCAGCAAACCTGTTATCGGGGGGCGACTTAATGAAAAACTGTTTTTT. The chain has TRBV28 and TRBJ1-4, with D possibly matching TRBD1 (6 bases). The CDR3 contains 17 residues. Germline assignment: CDR1 MDHEN and CDR2 SYDVKM. Trimming removed 7 bases at V and 4 bases at J, with 22 bases between.

The chain joins TRBV18 to TRBJ1-3, with D possibly being TRBD1 (6 bases). Per germline, CDR1 KGHSH and CDR2 LQKENI. Trimming removed 8 bases from V and 1 base from J, with 15 bases in between. The CDR3 extends over 15 amino acids. The CDR3 coding sequence is TGTGCCAGCAAGGTTGGGGGCGCTTCTGGAAACACCATATATTTT. It yields the protein CASKVGGASGNTIYF.

This clone was found once. This chain uses TRBV27 with TRBJ2-5; 10 nucleotides agree with TRBD2. The CDR3 length is 16 residues. J was trimmed by 2 bases and V by 6 bases; bases with no gene match: 9. Germline loops: CDR1 MNHEY, CDR2 SMNVEV (reference sequence). CDR3 nucleotide sequence: TGTGCCAGCAGGCCCCTCGCAGCGGGAGGGCAAGAGACCCAGTACTTC. Amino acids: CASRPLAAGGQETQYF.

The rearrangement joins TRBV30 to TRBJ2-7; 9 bases match TRBD2. The CDR3 consists of 14 residues. Germline V gene sequence: CDR1 GTSNPN, CDR2 SVGIG (reference sequence). V dropped 3 bases and J dropped 0; count of bases not matched to a gene: 3. The CDR3 loop is CAWSLAGSSYEQYF. The CDR3, as DNA: TGTGCCTGGAGCCTAGCGGGAAGCTCCTACGAGCAGTACTTC.

The table lists this clone with a count of one. The V call is TRBV4-1, the J call TRBJ1-5; 8 nucleotides match TRBD1. V gave up 1 base and J gave up 4 bases; unmatched junction bases: 6. Per the germline V gene, CDR1 is MGHRA and CDR2 is YSYEKL. There are 16 residues in the CDR3. The CDR3 protein is CASSQARTGLNQPQHF. DNA of the CDR3: TGCGCCAGCAGCCAAGCCCGGACAGGGCTAAATCAGCCCCAGCATTTT.

V and J are TRBV18 and TRBJ1-2, with 11 bases lining up with TRBD1. The CDR3 is made up of 18 amino acids. V was pared by 2 bases and J by 7 bases, with 15 bases of the junction left unmatched. Germline values: CDR1 KGHSH, CDR2 LQKENI. The CDR3 DNA reads TGTGCCAGCTCACCAGGGTACATTGGACAGGGGGCGATTGGTGGCTACACCTTC. Its protein is CASSPGYIGQGAIGGYTF.

The chain combines TRBV5-4 with TRBJ2-1; D is tentatively TRBD1 or TRBD2 (6 bases each). CDR1 is SGHNT and CDR2 is YYREEE in the germline V gene (reference sequence). V was trimmed by 2 bases and J by 15 bases, leaving 15 bases between them. CDR3 size: 12 residues. CDR3 region: CASSFGGHPGFF. In DNA form, the CDR3 reads TGTGCCAGCAGCTTCGGGGGACACCCTGGGTTCTTC.

On this clone itself: An end of the junction differs from the germline gene, which may be a read error. The genes are TRBV7-7 and TRBJ2-3; TRBD2 aligns across 14 bases. Germline assignment: CDR1 SSHAT and CDR2 FNYEAQ (reference sequence). CDR3 length: 16 amino acids. DNA of the CDR3: TGTGCTAGCAGCCCAGGACTAGCGGGAGGCTCAGATACGCAGTATTTT. This translates into CASSPGLAGGSDTQYF.

The chain employs TRBV2 and TRBJ2-3, with D unclear. V lost 4 bases and J lost 0, with 8 bases in between. CDR3 length: 14 amino acids. The germline V gene has CDR1 SNHLY and CDR2 FYNNEI. CDR3 in DNA: TGTGCCAGCAGTGTACTTACTAGCACAGATACGCAGTATTTT. Translating it yields CASSVLTSTDTQYF.

J is TRBJ2-4 and V is TRBV6-1; D gene ambiguous. Germline CDR1 MNHNS, CDR2 SASEGT. Between the trimmed V and J ends, which lost 10 bases and 0 bases, there was a span of 16 bases. The CDR3 sequence is 15 residues long. CDR3 amino acids: CATSVPDLAKNIQYF. The CDR3 region has the DNA TGTGCCACCTCTGTCCCAGATTTAGCCAAAAACATTCAGTACTTC.

The rearrangement links TRBV5-8 to TRBJ1-3; possible D gene TRBD1, 5 bases. V shed 4 bases and J shed 3 bases, with 11 bases lying between them. This CDR3 contains 14 residues. The germline gives CDR1 SGHTS, CDR2 YDEGEE. For the CDR3, the DNA is TGTGCCAGCAGCCCAGGGACTTTTGGAAACACCATATATTTT. As protein: CASSPGTFGNTIYF.

The chain joins TRBV2 to TRBJ2-1, with 8 positions matching TRBD2. The CDR3 extends over 14 amino acids. CDR1 SNHLY and CDR2 FYNNEI come from the germline V gene. After removal of 5 bases from V and 10 bases from J, the junction contained 10 bases not matched to a gene. The DNA of the CDR3 is TGTGCCAGCAGTCCGGGGGGGTTCCCTGCGGAGCAGTTCTTC. Translated: CASSPGGFPAEQFF.

The CDR3 spells CASSETSGGFDGYTF. The CDR3 bases are TGTGCCAGCAGTGAAACGTCAGGGGGATTCGACGGCTACACCTTC. This chain connects TRBV6-1 to TRBJ1-2, with 7 positions matching TRBD1. V dropped 2 bases and J dropped 8; count of bases not matched to a gene: 11. Germline V lookup: CDR1 MNHNS, CDR2 SASEGT. The CDR3 length is 15 residues.

The chain joins TRBV4-2 to TRBJ2-1, with 8 bases that match TRBD2. The CDR3 has 16 amino acids. V lost 0 bases to trimming and J lost 7 bases; unmatched junction nucleotides: 8. CDR1 is LGHNA and CDR2 is YNFKEQ in the germline V gene. The CDR3 here is CASSQEGSGSSNEQFF. The CDR3 nucleotides read TGTGCCAGCAGCCAAGAGGGAAGCGGGAGTAGTAATGAGCAGTTCTTC.

The chain links TRBV6-6 to TRBJ1-1; 8 bases are shared with TRBD1. The CDR3 covers 15 residues. Trimming cost V 4 bases and J 7 bases; bases outside gene matches: 11. Germline V gene data show CDR1 as MNHNY and CDR2 as SVGAGI (reference sequence). CDR3 sequence: CASSFSQGAGGEAFF. The DNA for the CDR3 is TGTGCCAGCAGTTTTAGTCAGGGGGCGGGAGGTGAAGCTTTCTTT.

The rearrangement uses TRBV6-5 and TRBJ2-7; maybe TRBD1 (5 bases). This CDR3 spans 16 amino acids. Germline V CDR1 and CDR2: MNHEY, SVGAGI. Between the trimmed V and J ends, which lost 0 bases and 2 bases, there was a span of 14 bases. The CDR3: CASSYSSRPGTYEQYF. The CDR3 DNA reads TGTGCCAGCAGTTACTCGAGTCGTCCAGGGACCTACGAGCAGTACTTC.